Listed here is a single T cell receptor beta chain. Antigen unknown. 13 Jbeta primers and 60 Vbeta primers were used for the PCR. Method: immunoSEQ multiplex PCR; TCRdb's copy keeps in-frame clones and lacks some. Here the sample spans about 160,000 clones, around four fifths being singletons. The CDR3 has 17 amino acids. Germline-derived CDR1 and CDR2 are LGHNT and FRNRAP. The V and J ends lost 6 bases and 5 bases respectively, with 23 bases between them. The data were taken from a study of cytomegalovirus exposure and HLA in healthy donors. Study observations and caveats: Per a prior analysis, the majority of TCR beta V segments were productive roughly 87% or roughly 30% of the time. Apart from CMV serostatus, no immune exposure information was available. The authors listed 164 TCR beta chains as cytomegalovirus-associated. Common viral pathogens were later found to be apparently linked to several of the most significant clusters.

This chain connects TRBV12-5 to TRBJ2-1; possible D gene TRBD2, 7 bases. Sequencing used PBMCs. The TCR sequence derives from a man younger than 35 in good health and CMV-seropositive. CDR3 loop: CASGNSQRGAGNNEQFF. CDR3 nucleotides: TGTGCTAGTGGAAACTCCCAACGGGGGGCGGGTAACAATGAGCAGTTCTTC.